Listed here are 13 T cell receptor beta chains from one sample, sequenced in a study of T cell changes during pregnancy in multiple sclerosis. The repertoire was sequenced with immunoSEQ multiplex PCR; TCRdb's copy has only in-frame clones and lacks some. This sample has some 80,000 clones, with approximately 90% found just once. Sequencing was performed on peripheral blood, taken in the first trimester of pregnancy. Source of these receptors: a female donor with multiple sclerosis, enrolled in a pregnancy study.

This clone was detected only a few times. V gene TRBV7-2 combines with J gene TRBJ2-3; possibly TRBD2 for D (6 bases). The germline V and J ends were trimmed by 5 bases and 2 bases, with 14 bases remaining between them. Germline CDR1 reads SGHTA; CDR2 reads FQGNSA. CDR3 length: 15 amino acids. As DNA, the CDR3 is TGTGCCAGCAGCCTAACGACTAGACCCACAGATACGCAGTATTTT. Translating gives CASSLTTRPTDTQYF.

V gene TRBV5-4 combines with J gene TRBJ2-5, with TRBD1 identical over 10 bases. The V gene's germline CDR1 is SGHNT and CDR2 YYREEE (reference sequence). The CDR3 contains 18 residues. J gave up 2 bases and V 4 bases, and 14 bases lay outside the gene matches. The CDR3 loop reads CASSPSPGDRGVQETQYF. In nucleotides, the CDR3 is TGTGCCAGCAGCCCCTCCCCTGGGGACAGGGGTGTACAAGAGACCCAGTACTTC.

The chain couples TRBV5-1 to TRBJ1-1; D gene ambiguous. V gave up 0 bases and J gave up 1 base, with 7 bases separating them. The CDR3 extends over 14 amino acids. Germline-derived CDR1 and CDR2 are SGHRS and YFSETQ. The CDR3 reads CASSLVPGNTEAFF. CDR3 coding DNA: TGCGCCAGCAGCTTGGTACCGGGGAACACTGAAGCTTTCTTT.

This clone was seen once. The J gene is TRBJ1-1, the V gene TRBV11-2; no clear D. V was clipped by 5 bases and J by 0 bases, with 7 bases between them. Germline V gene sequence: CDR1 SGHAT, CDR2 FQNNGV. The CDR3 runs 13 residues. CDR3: CASSQTLNTEAFF. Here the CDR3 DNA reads TGTGCCAGCAGCCAAACATTGAACACTGAAGCTTTCTTT.

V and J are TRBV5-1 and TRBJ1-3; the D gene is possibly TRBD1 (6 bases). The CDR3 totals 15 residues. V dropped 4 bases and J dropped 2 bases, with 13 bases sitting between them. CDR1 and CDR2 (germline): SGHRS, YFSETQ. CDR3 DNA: TGCGCCAGCAGCCCAGGACAGTTACCTGGAAACACCATATATTTT. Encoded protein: CASSPGQLPGNTIYF. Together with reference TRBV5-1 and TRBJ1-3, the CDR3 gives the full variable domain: KAGVTQTPRYLIKTRGQQVTLSCSPISGHRSVSWYQQTPGQGLQFLFEYFSETQRNKGNFPGRFSGRQFSNSRSEMNVSTLELGDSALYLCASSPGQLPGNTIYFGEGSWLTVV.

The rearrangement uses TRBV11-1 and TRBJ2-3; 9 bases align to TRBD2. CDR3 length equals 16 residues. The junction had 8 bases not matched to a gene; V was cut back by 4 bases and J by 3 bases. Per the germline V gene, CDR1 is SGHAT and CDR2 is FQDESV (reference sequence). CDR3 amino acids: CASSSYTSGQTDTQYF. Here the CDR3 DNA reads TGTGCCAGCAGCTCATACACTAGCGGGCAAACAGATACGCAGTATTTT.

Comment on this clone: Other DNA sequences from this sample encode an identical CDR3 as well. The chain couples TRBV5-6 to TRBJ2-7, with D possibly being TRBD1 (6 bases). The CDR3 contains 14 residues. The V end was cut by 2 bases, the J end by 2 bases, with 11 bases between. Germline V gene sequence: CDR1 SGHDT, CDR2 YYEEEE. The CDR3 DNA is TGTGCCAGCAGCTTACGGGACACCACCTACGAGCAGTACTTC. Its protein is CASSLRDTTYEQYF.

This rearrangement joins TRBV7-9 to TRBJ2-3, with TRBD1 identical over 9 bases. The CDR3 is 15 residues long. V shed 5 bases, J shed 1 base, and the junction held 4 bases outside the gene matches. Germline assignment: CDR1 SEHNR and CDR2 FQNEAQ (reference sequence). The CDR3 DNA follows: TGTGCCAGCAGCCGACAGGGGGTTGGCACAGATACGCAGTATTTT. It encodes CASSRQGVGTDTQYF.

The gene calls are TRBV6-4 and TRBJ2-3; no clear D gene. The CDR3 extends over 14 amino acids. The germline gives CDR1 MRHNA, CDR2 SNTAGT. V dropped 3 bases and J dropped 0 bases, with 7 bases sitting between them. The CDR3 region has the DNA TGTGCCAGCAGTGAAGAGGCTAGCACAGATACGCAGTATTTT. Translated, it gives CASSEEASTDTQYF.

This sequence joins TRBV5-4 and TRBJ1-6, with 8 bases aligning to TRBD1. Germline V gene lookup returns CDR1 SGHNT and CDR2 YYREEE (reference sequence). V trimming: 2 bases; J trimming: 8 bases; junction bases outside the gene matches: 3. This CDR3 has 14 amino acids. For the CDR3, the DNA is TGTGCCAGCAGCTTCCAGGACAGGGATTCACCCCTCCACTTT. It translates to CASSFQDRDSPLHF.

Here the CDR3 reads CASSRVPYNEQFF. The CDR3 nucleotides are TGTGCCAGCAGCCGGGTACCCTACAATGAGCAGTTCTTC. V is TRBV28 and J is TRBJ2-1, with unresolved D. The CDR3 has 13 amino acids. Per the germline V gene, CDR1 is MDHEN and CDR2 is SYDVKM. V lost 6 bases and J lost 2, with 8 bases in between.

The CDR3 coding sequence is TGTGCCAGCAGTTCACGGGGGGCAACGAGGACGCAGTATTTT. Its protein is CASSSRGATRTQYF. V is TRBV28 and J is TRBJ2-3; a weak D match, TRBD2 (7 bases). Trimming shortened V by 4 bases and J by 9 bases, and 17 bases separated the two germline ends. This CDR3 contains 14 residues. In germline, CDR1 is MDHEN, CDR2 SYDVKM.

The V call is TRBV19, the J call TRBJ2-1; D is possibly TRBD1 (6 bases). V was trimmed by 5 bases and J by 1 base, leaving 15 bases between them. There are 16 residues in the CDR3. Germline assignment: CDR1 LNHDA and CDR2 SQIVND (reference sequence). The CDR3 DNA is TGTGCCAGTAGTCATCTTAGGGGGATATCCTACAATGAGCAGTTCTTC. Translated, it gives CASSHLRGISYNEQFF.